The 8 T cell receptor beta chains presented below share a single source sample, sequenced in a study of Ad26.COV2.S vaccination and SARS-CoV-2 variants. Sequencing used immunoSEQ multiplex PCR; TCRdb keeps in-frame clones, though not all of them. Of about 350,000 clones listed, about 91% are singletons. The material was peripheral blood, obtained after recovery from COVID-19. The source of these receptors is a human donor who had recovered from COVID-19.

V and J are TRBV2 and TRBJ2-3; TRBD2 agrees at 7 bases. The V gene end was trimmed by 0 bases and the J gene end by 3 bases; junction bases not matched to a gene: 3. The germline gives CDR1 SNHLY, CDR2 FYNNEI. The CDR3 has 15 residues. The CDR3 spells CASSEAGLGTDTQYF. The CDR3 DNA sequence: TGTGCCAGCAGTGAAGCCGGACTAGGTACAGATACGCAGTATTTT. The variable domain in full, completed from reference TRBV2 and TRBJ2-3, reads EPEVTQTPSHQVTQMGQEVILRCVPISNHLYFYWYRQILGQKVEFLVSFYNNEISEKSEIFDDQFSVERPDGSNFTLKIRSTKLEDSAMYFCASSEAGLGTDTQYFGPGTRLTVL.

This CDR3 reads CASSKRQGISYEQYF. The CDR3 DNA is TGTGCCAGTAGTAAGAGACAGGGGATTTCCTACGAGCAGTACTTC. The J gene is TRBJ2-7, the V gene TRBV19, with 8 positions matching TRBD1. This CDR3 region has 15 residues. V lost 4 bases, J lost 1 base, and 6 bases stayed unmatched. Germline CDR1 reads LNHDA; CDR2 reads SQIVND (reference sequence).

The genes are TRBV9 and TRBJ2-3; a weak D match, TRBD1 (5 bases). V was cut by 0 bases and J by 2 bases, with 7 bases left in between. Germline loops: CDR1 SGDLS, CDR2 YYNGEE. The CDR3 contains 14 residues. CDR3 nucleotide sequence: TGTGCCAGCAGCGTAGAAGGGGACACAGATACGCAGTATTTT. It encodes CASSVEGDTDTQYF. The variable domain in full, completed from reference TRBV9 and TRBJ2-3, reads DSGVTQTPKHLITATGQRVTLRCSPRSGDLSVYWYQQSLDQGLQFLIQYYNGEERAKGNILERFSAQQFPDLHSELNLSSLELGDSALYFCASSVEGDTDTQYFGPGTRLTVL.

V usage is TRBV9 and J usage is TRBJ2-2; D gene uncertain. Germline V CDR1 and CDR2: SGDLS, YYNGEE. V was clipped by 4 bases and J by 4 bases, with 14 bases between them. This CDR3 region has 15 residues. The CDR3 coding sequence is TGTGCCAGCAGCAAAGGGTTCAGAGGCACCGGGGAGCTGTTTTTT. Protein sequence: CASSKGFRGTGELFF.

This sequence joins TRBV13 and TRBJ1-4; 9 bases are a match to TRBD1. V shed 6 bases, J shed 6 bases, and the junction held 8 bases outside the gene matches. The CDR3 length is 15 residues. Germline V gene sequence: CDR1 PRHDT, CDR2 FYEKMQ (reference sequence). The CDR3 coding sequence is TGTGCCAGCAGATCAACAGGGGGCAAACATGAAAAACTGTTTTTT. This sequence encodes CASRSTGGKHEKLFF. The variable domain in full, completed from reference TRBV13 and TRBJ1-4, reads AAGVIQSPRHLIKEKRETATLKCYPIPRHDTVYWYQQGPGQDPQFLISFYEKMQSDKGSIPDRFSAQQFSDYHSELNMSSLELGDSALYFCASRSTGGKHEKLFFGSGTQLSVL.

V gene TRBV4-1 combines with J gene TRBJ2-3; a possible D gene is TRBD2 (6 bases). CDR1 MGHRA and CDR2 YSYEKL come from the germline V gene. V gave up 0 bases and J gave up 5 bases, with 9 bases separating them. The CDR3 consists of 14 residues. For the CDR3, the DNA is TGCGCCAGCAGCCAAGACCGTAGCGGAGATACGCAGTATTTT. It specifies CASSQDRSGDTQYF.

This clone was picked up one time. CDR3 sequence reads: CASSDSIGRAGAGVDEQFF. CDR3 nucleotide sequence: TGTGCCAGCAGTGACTCGATTGGGAGAGCGGGGGCAGGGGTAGATGAGCAGTTCTTC. The chain has TRBV6-4 and TRBJ2-1; 8 bases map to TRBD2. Germline trimming cut 0 bases from V and 8 bases from J; bases unmatched to any gene: 18. CDR1 and CDR2 (germline): MRHNA, SNTAGT. There are 19 residues in the CDR3.

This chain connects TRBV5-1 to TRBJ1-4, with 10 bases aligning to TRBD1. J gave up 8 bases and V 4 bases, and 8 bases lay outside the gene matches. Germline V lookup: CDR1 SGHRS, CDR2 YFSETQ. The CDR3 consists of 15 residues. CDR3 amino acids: CASSQSTGGLEKLFF. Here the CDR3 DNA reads TGCGCCAGCAGCCAATCGACAGGGGGCTTGGAAAAACTGTTTTTT.